This T cell receptor (beta chain) was sequenced in a study of blood T cell repertoires in COVID-19. Study as a whole: Acute-phase and convalescent COVID-19 samples originated in the United States, Italy and Spain.

TCRdb keeps only in-frame clones here, not all; method: immunoSEQ multiplex PCR. The table shows fewer than 350,000 clones, with approximately 85% occurring only once. Clinical history as reported by participants underpinned cohort assignment. Cohort 3 donors counted as recovered after two negative PCRs, clearance, or resolved symptoms. The CDR3 totals 15 residues. Per germline, CDR1 SGHRS and CDR2 YFSETQ. Trimming shortened V by 4 bases and J by 1 base, and 14 bases separated the two germline ends. Sequencing was done on a sample of PBMCs or T cells enriched from blood (not recorded which). The V call is TRBV5-1, the J call TRBJ1-1; D may be TRBD1 (6 bases). This clonotype was obtained from a man younger than 45 who had recovered from COVID-19. CDR3 bases: TGCGCCAGCAGCGTAGCCGGGACATCGAACACTGAAGCTTTCTTT. This codes for CASSVAGTSNTEAFF.